This TCR beta chain was captured by sequencing in a study of PD-L1 blockade in urothelial cancer. Study-level information: Male sex and bladder-origin urothelial cancer characterized about 90% of the roughly 30 patients.

The protocol was immunoSEQ multiplex PCR, while the TCRdb copy is restricted to in-frame clones and leaves out a portion. The top ten clones hold under 5% of a sample with roughly 60,000 clones, roughly 82% of them seen once. V was clipped by 5 bases and J by 4 bases; unmatched bases: 8. The CDR3 totals 15 residues. Germline CDR1 and CDR2: SGHTA and FQGTGA. The source of this sequence is a man between 65 and 79 years old with urothelial cancer. Material: PBMCs, obtained around atezolizumab (anti-PD-L1) treatment. The genes are TRBV7-3 and TRBJ2-1; 7 bases agree with TRBD2. CDR3 protein: CASSTLGGEYNEQFF. CDR3 in DNA: TGTGCCAGCAGCACCTTGGGGGGGGAATACAATGAGCAGTTCTTC. The full variable domain, rest sourced from reference TRBV7-3 and TRBJ2-1, is GAGVSQTPSNKVTEKGKYVELRCDPISGHTALYWYRQSLGQGPEFLIYFQGTGAADDSGLPNDRFFAVRPEGSVSTLKIQRTERGDSAVYLCASSTLGGEYNEQFFGPGTRLTVL.